The 20 T cell receptor beta chains listed next were all sequenced from one sample in a study of cytotoxic CD8 clonotypes in ibrutinib-treated CLL (dated by TCRdb to about 2021). Reading the label with the study, this specimen's time point is: progressive disease on ibrutinib. Preparation of the library involved the immunoSEQ multiplex PCR assay. TCRdb took this table from immuneACCESS and kept in-frame rearrangements with V and J called. Such tables lack part of the clones; where checked against another copy, unresolved V genes explain under half of the gap, and the rest is unexplained. The sample table holds around 160,000 clones, of which 88% were seen once. The ten largest clones capture around 3.1% of the sample. This sample comprised PBMCs, obtained at disease progression, from a patient treated with ibrutinib. The source is a human donor with chronic lymphocytic leukemia.

This chain joins TRBV10-3 and TRBJ1-2, with 8 bases matching TRBD1. CDR1 is ENHRY, CDR2 SYGVKD, per germline. V was clipped by 2 bases and J by 2 bases; unmatched bases: 4. The CDR3 is 15 residues long. The CDR3 protein is CAISEVGQGNYGYTF. In DNA form, the CDR3 reads TGTGCCATCAGTGAGGTAGGACAGGGCAACTATGGCTACACCTTC.

This chain joins TRBV19 and TRBJ1-5; no firm D call. The CDR3 runs 16 residues. CDR1 is LNHDA, CDR2 SQIVND, per germline (reference sequence). V lost 3 bases and J lost 2, with 14 bases in between. CDR3 residues: CASSIRQAGGNQPQHF. For the CDR3, the DNA is TGTGCCAGTAGTATTCGCCAGGCCGGGGGCAATCAGCCCCAGCATTTT. The entire variable domain, with the rest obtained from reference TRBV19 and TRBJ1-5, is as follows: DGGITQSPKYLFRKEGQNVTLSCEQNLNHDAMYWYRQDPGQGLRLIYYSQIVNDFQKGDIAEGYSVSREKKESFPLTVTSAQKNPTAFYLCASSIRQAGGNQPQHFGDGTRLSIL.

The chain carries TRBV14 and TRBJ2-5, with D perhaps TRBD2 (6 bases). The V gene lost 0 bases and the J gene lost 1 base, with 12 bases spanning the gap. In germline, CDR1 is SGHDN, CDR2 FVKESK. The CDR3 is made up of 16 amino acids. The CDR3 loop reads CASSQDPGDLQETQYF. CDR3 coding DNA: TGTGCCAGCAGCCAAGACCCGGGGGACCTCCAAGAGACCCAGTACTTC.

V is TRBV14 and J is TRBJ1-1, with D maybe TRBD1 (5 bases). Trimming shortened V by 6 bases and J by 8 bases, and 10 bases separated the two germline ends. Germline CDR1 is SGHDN and CDR2 is FVKESK. There are 11 residues in the CDR3. The CDR3 DNA reads as TGTGCCAGCAGTAGGGCAGGGGAAGCTTTCTTT. Translation: CASSRAGEAFF.

The chain uses TRBV10-2 and TRBJ2-5; D is uncertain. CDR1 is WSHSY and CDR2 is SAAADI in the germline V gene. The V gene lost 5 bases and the J gene lost 0 bases, with 7 bases spanning the gap. The length of the CDR3 is 13 residues. The CDR3 sequence: CASSPTNQETQYF. CDR3 nucleotides: TGCGCCAGCAGTCCCACCAACCAAGAGACCCAGTACTTC.

The chain recombines TRBV6-5 with TRBJ1-1; 8 bases are shared with TRBD1. The CDR3 consists of 14 residues. J was trimmed by 3 bases and V by 0 bases; bases with no gene match: 0. Germline V gene data show CDR1 as MNHEY and CDR2 as SVGAGI. The CDR3 sequence is CASSYSRGHTEAFF. The CDR3 nucleotides read TGTGCCAGCAGTTACTCCAGGGGGCACACTGAAGCTTTCTTT.

The chain carries TRBV28 and TRBJ2-6; 7 bases match TRBD1. J lost 2 bases, V lost 6 bases, and 4 bases had no gene match. CDR3 length equals 15 residues. The germline gives CDR1 MDHEN, CDR2 SYDVKM. DNA for the CDR3: TGTGCCAGCAGCCAGCAGGGGGCTGGGGCCAACGTCCTGACTTTC. Protein: CASSQQGAGANVLTF.

The chain combines TRBV7-3 with TRBJ2-2; D unclear. The CDR3 contains 12 residues. V lost 5 bases, J lost 3 bases, and 4 bases lay in between. CDR1 is SGHTA, CDR2 FQGTGA, per germline. CDR3 nucleotide sequence: TGTGCCAGCAGCCCGGACACCGGGGAGCTGTTTTTT. This encodes CASSPDTGELFF. Supplemented by reference TRBV7-3 and TRBJ2-2, the full variable domain reads GAGVSQTPSNKVTEKGKYVELRCDPISGHTALYWYRQSLGQGPEFLIYFQGTGAADDSGLPNDRFFAVRPEGSVSTLKIQRTERGDSAVYLCASSPDTGELFFGEGSRLTVL.

The CDR3, as DNA: TGTGCCAGCAGCGGACCGGGACAGGGAGGCGAGACCCAGTACTTC. The encoded protein is CASSGPGQGGETQYF. The V call is TRBV7-2, the J call TRBJ2-5; 9 bases fit TRBD1. The CDR3 covers 15 residues. The germline gives CDR1 SGHTA, CDR2 FQGNSA. V was clipped by 5 bases and J by 5 bases; unmatched bases: 9.

The chain combines TRBV19 with TRBJ2-1; 13 bases are a match to TRBD2. Germline values: CDR1 LNHDA, CDR2 SQIVND (reference sequence). The CDR3 contains 19 residues. Trimming removed 5 bases from V and 0 bases from J; junction bases left unmatched: 10. The CDR3 DNA reads as TGTGCCAGTAGTGCACCCATTGGGACTAGCGGGACCTCCTACAATGAGCAGTTCTTC. It translates to CASSAPIGTSGTSYNEQFF. Variable domain in full (rest from reference TRBV19 and TRBJ2-1): DGGITQSPKYLFRKEGQNVTLSCEQNLNHDAMYWYRQDPGQGLRLIYYSQIVNDFQKGDIAEGYSVSREKKESFPLTVTSAQKNPTAFYLCASSAPIGTSGTSYNEQFFGPGTRLTVL.

J is TRBJ2-2 and V is TRBV2; D remains unclear. The length of the CDR3 is 14 residues. V was shortened by 7 bases and J by 0 bases, with 9 bases between the two germline ends. CDR1 and CDR2 (germline): SNHLY, FYNNEI. CDR3: CASTARANTGELFF. DNA for the CDR3: TGTGCCAGCACGGCGCGCGCGAACACCGGGGAGCTGTTTTTT.

This clone was seen only a few times. V usage is TRBV11-2 and J usage is TRBJ2-7, with D maybe TRBD2 (6 bases). Trimming removed 3 bases at V and 5 bases at J, with 14 bases between. Germline V gene data show CDR1 as SGHAT and CDR2 as FQNNGV. The CDR3 contains 14 residues. The CDR3 loop is CASSFVGGYHEQYF. The CDR3 nucleotides read TGTGCCAGCAGCTTCGTGGGAGGTTACCACGAGCAGTACTTC.

The chain recombines TRBV7-2 with TRBJ1-1; no clear D. CDR3 length: 17 residues. V shed 0 bases and J shed 0 bases, with 14 bases lying between them. In germline, CDR1 is SGHTA, CDR2 FQGNSA. CDR3 sequence: CASSLASAVQMNTEAFF. The CDR3 DNA follows: TGTGCCAGCAGCTTAGCGTCAGCAGTACAGATGAACACTGAAGCTTTCTTT.

The chain links TRBV12-1 to TRBJ2-1; the D segment call TRBD2 is taken from the table without a DNA check. TRBV12-1 is annotated as a pseudogene. This CDR3 contains 17 residues. CDR3 DNA: TGTGCCAGCAGCCAGAAGCTAGTTCCCCTCGACTACAATGAGCAGTTCTTC. The encoded protein is CASSQKLVPLDYNEQFF.

V and J are TRBV6-5 and TRBJ2-3, with D perhaps matching TRBD1 or TRBD2 (5 bases each). Germline V lookup: CDR1 MNHEY, CDR2 SVGAGI. Trimming took 3 bases from V and 2 from J, leaving 12 bases between them. The CDR3 has 15 amino acids. The CDR3 DNA is TGTGCCAGCAGTTATCCCGGGACCCCCACAGATACGCAGTATTTT. As protein: CASSYPGTPTDTQYF.

The genes are TRBV5-1 and TRBJ1-2; TRBD1 aligns across 11 bases. Trimming took 4 bases from V and 7 from J; bases not matched to a gene: 6. There are 14 residues in the CDR3. Germline V CDR1 and CDR2: SGHRS, YFSETQ. CDR3 sequence: CASSRTGGASGYTF. CDR3 DNA: TGCGCCAGCAGCCGGACAGGGGGCGCATCTGGCTACACCTTC.

The chain has TRBV6-6 and TRBJ1-3; possible D gene TRBD1, 5 bases. V lost 0 bases and J lost 5, with 14 bases in between. This CDR3 region has 16 residues. CDR1 MNHNY and CDR2 SVGAGI come from the germline V gene (reference sequence). CDR3 loop: CASSYSGDSDRNTIYF. CDR3 nucleotides: TGTGCCAGCAGTTACTCGGGGGATTCGGACCGAAACACCATATATTTT.

This clone was seen only once. The genes are TRBV6-5 and TRBJ2-7, with D possibly matching TRBD1 (6 bases). Germline loops: CDR1 MNHEY, CDR2 SVGAGI. Trimming shortened V by 6 bases and J by 4 bases, and 16 bases separated the two germline ends. CDR3 length: 14 residues. CDR3: CASRDTGKGYEQYF. Written as DNA, the CDR3 is TGTGCCAGCAGAGATACAGGGAAGGGATACGAGCAGTACTTC.

This sequence joins TRBV9 and TRBJ2-1; perhaps TRBD2 as D (6 bases). With 8 bases removed from V and 10 bases from J, the gap between germline ends came to 19 bases. Per germline, CDR1 SGDLS and CDR2 YYNGEE. The CDR3 loop spans 13 amino acids. The CDR3: CASADAGGREQFF. The DNA of the CDR3 is TGTGCCAGTGCGGATGCCGGAGGGAGGGAGCAGTTCTTC.

The gene calls are TRBV19 and TRBJ1-2; D is unclear. CDR1 is LNHDA and CDR2 is SQIVND in the germline V gene (reference sequence). The CDR3 loop spans 13 amino acids. Trimming cost V 1 base and J 4 bases, with 7 bases left between them. As DNA, the CDR3 is TGTGCCAGTAGTATAGGTGGAGGCTATGGCTACACCTTC. It specifies CASSIGGGYGYTF.